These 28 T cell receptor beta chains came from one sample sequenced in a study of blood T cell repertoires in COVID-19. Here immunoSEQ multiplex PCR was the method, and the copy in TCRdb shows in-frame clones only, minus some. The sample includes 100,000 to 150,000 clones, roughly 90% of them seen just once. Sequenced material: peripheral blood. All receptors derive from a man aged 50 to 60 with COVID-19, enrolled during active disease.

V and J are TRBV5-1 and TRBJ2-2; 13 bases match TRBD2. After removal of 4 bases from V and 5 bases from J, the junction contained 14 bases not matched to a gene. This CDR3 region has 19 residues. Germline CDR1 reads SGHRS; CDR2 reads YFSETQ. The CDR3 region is CASSPWTSGSPTGTGELFF. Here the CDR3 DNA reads TGCGCCAGCAGCCCATGGACTAGCGGGAGCCCTACAGGGACCGGGGAGCTGTTTTTT.

Here the CDR3 reads CASRGGPGPPVSYEQYV. In DNA, the CDR3 is TGTGCCAGCAGGGGGGGGCCGGGACCTCCTGTCTCCTACGAGCAGTACGTC. V and J are TRBV3-1 (or the pseudogene TRBV3-2) and TRBJ2-7; the D gene is possibly TRBD2 (7 bases). Trimming shortened V by 6 bases and J by 0 bases, and 21 bases separated the two germline ends. Germline CDR1 reads LGHDT; CDR2 reads YNNKEL (reference sequence). The CDR3 totals 17 residues.

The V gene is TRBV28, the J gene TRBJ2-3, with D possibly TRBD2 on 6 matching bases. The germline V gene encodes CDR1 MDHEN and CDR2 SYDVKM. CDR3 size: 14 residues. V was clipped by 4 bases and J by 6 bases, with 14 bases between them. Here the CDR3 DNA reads TGTGCCAGCAGTTGGCGGGGCGAATGGGATACGCAGTATTTT. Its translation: CASSWRGEWDTQYF.

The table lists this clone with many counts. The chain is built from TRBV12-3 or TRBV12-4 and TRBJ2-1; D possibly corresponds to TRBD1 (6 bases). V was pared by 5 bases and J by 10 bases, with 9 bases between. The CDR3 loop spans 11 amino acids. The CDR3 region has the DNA TGTGCCAGCAGTCGAGGACAGGAGCAGTTCTTC. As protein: CASSRGQEQFF.

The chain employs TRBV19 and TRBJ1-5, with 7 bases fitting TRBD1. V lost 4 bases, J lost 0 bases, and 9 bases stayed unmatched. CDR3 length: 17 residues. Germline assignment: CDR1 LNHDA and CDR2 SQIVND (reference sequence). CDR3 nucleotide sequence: TGTGCCAGTAGTAGATTTGGGACAGAAGTTAGCAATCAGCCCCAGCATTTT. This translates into CASSRFGTEVSNQPQHF.

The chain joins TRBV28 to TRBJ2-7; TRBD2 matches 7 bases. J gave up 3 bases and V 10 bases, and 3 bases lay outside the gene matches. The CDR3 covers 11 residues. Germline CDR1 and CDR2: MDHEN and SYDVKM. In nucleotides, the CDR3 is TGTGCCACCTCGGGGGGCTACGAGCAGTACTTC. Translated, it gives CATSGGYEQYF.

The DNA of the CDR3 is TGTGCCAGCAGCTGGGCGGCTAGCGGAGTGAGCAATGAGCAGTTCTTC. This sequence encodes CASSWAASGVSNEQFF. This chain joins TRBV5-6 and TRBJ2-1; the match to TRBD2 covers 7 bases. The CDR3 has 16 residues. V dropped 3 bases and J dropped 6; count of bases not matched to a gene: 12. Germline values: CDR1 SGHDT, CDR2 YYEEEE.

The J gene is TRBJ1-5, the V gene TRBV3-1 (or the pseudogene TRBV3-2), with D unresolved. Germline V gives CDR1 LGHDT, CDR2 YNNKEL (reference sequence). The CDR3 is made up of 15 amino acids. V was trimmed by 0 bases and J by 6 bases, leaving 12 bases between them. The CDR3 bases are TGTGCCAGCAGCCAAGATCCGGGGAAAGCTCAGCCCCAGCATTTT. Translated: CASSQDPGKAQPQHF.

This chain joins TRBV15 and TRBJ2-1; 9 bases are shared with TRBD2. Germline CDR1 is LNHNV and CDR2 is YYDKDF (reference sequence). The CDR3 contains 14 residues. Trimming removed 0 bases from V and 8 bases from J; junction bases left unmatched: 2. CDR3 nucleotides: TGTGCCACCAGCAGAGAACTAGCGGGTTATGAGCAGTTCTTC. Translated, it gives CATSRELAGYEQFF.

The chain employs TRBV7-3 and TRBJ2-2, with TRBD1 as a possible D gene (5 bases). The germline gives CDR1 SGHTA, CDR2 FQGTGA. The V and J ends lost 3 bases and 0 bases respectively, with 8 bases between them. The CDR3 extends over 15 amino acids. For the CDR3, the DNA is TGTGCCAGCAGCTTTGGGGCTCCGAACACCGGGGAGCTGTTTTTT. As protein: CASSFGAPNTGELFF.

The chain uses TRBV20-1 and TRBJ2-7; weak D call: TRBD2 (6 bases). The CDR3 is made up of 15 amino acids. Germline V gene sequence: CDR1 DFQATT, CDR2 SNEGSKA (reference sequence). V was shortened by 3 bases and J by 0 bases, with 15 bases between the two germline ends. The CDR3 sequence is CSASGEASDSYEQYF. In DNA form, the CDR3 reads TGCAGTGCTAGTGGTGAGGCTAGCGACTCCTACGAGCAGTACTTC.

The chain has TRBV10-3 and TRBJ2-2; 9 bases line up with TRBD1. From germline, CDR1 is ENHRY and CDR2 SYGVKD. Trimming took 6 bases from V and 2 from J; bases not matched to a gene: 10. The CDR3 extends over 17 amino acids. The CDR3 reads CAISKPQGASNTGELFF. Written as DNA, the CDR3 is TGTGCCATCAGCAAACCACAGGGGGCGAGTAACACCGGGGAGCTGTTTTTT.

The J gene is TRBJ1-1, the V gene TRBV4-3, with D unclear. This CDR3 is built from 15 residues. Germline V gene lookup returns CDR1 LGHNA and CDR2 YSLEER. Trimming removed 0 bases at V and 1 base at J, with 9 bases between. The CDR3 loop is CASSQDPISNTEAFF. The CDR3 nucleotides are TGCGCCAGCAGCCAAGATCCCATTTCGAACACTGAAGCTTTCTTT.

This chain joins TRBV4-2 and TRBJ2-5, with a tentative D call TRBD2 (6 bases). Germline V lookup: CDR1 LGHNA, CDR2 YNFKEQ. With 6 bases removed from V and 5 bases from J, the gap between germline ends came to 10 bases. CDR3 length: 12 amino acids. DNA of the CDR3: TGTGCCAGCAGGGCCGCGGGGGAGACCCAGTACTTC. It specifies CASRAAGETQYF.

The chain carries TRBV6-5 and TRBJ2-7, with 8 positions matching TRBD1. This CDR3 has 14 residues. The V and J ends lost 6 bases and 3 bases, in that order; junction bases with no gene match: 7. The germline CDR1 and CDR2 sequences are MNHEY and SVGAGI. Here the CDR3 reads CASRRTGPLYEQYF. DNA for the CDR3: TGTGCCAGCAGACGGACAGGGCCTCTCTACGAGCAGTACTTC.

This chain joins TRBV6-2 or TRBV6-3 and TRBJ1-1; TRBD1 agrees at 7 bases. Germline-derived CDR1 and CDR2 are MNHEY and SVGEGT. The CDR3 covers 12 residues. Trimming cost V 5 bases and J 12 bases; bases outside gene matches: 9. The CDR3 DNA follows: TGTGCCAGCAGTCTAGACAGGGCCAGAACTTTCTTT. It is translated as CASSLDRARTFF.

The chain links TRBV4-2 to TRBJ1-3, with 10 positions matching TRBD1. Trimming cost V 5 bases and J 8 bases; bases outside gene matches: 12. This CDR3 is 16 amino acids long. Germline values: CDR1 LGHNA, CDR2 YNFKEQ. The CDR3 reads CASSGGTGDIGYTIYF. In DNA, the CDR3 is TGTGCCAGCAGCGGCGGGACAGGGGATATCGGATACACCATATATTTT.

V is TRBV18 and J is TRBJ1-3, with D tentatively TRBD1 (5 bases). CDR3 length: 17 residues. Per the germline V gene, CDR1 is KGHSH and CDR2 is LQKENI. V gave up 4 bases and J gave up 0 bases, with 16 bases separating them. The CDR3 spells CASSLNGAQSSGNTIYF. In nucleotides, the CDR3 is TGTGCCAGCTCACTGAATGGGGCCCAGAGCTCTGGAAACACCATATATTTT.

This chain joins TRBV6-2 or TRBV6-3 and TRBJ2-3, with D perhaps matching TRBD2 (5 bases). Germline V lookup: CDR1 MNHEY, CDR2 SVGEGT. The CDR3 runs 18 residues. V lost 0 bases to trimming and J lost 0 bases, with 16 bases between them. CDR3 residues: CASSYSRSSSISTDTQYF. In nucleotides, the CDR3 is TGTGCCAGCAGTTACTCGCGGTCTAGCTCGATTAGCACAGATACGCAGTATTTT.

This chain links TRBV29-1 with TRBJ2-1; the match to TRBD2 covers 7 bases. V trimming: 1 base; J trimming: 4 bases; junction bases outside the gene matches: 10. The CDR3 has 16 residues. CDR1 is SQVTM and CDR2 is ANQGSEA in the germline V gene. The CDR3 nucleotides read TGCAGCGTTGAAGGTGCTAGCGGAACCAAATACAATGAGCAGTTCTTC. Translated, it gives CSVEGASGTKYNEQFF.

CDR3 coding DNA: TGTGCCAGTAGTATTGTGCAGGGAAGACAGCCCCAGCATTTT. Translating it yields CASSIVQGRQPQHF. This chain uses TRBV19 with TRBJ1-5; weak D call: TRBD1 (5 bases). With 3 bases removed from V and 7 bases from J, the gap between germline ends came to 13 bases. This CDR3 has 14 residues. CDR1 is LNHDA, CDR2 SQIVND, per germline (reference sequence).

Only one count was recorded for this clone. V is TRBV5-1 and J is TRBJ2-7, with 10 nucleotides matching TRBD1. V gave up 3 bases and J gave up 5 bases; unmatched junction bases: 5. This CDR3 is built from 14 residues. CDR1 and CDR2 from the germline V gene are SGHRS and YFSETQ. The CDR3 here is CASSSGTGVHEQYF. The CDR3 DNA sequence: TGCGCCAGCAGCTCCGGGACAGGGGTACACGAGCAGTACTTC.

CDR3 DNA: TGCGCCAGCCGAATGGAGCGGGAGGGGGAGACCCAGTACTTC. It codes for CASRMEREGETQYF. V and J are TRBV5-1 and TRBJ2-5, with 10 bases that match TRBD2. With 7 bases clipped from V and 5 bases from J, the junction kept 8 bases outside the gene matches. The CDR3 spans 14 residues. Germline CDR1 reads SGHRS; CDR2 reads YFSETQ.

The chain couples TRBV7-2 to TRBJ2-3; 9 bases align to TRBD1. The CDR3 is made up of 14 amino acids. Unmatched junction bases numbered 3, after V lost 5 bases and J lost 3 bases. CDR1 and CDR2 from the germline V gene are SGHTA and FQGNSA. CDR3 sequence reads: CASSPGTGTDTQYF. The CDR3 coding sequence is TGTGCCAGCAGCCCCGGGACAGGGACAGATACGCAGTATTTT.

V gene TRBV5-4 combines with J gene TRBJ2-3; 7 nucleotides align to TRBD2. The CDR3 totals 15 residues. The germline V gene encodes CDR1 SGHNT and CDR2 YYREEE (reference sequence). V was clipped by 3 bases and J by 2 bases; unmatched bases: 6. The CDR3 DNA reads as TGTGCCAGCAGCTCCCCGGGGGGACTCACAGATACGCAGTATTTT. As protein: CASSSPGGLTDTQYF.

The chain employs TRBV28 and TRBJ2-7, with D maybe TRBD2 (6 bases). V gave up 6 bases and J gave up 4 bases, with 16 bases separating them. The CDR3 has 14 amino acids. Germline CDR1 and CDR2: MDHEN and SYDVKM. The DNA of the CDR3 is TGTGCCAGCAGCGAACGGGACGGGAGATACGAGCAGTACTTC. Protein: CASSERDGRYEQYF.

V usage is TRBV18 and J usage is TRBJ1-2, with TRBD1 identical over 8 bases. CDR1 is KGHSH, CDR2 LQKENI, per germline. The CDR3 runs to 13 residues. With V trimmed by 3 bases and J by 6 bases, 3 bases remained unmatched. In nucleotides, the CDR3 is TGTGCCAGCTCACCCCCGACAGGGGATGGCTACACCTTC. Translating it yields CASSPPTGDGYTF. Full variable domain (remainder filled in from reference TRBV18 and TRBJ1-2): NAGVMQNPRHLVRRRGQEARLRCSPMKGHSHVYWYRQLPEEGLKFMVYLQKENIIDESGMPKERFSAEFPKEGPSILRIQQVVRGDSAAYFCASSPPTGDGYTFGSGTRLTVV.

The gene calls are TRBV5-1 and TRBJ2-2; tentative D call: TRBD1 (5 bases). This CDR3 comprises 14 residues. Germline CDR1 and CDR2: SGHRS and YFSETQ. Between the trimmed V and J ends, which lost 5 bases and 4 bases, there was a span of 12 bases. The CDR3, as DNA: TGCGCCAGCAGTCCCCCAGGGTTCACCGGGGAGCTGTTTTTT. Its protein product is CASSPPGFTGELFF.